This TCR beta chain was profiled in a study of high-grade serous ovarian cancer treatment subgroups. Study information: Samples averaged around 14,000 reads and around 7,600 unique TCR beta rearrangements. Study-level findings and limits: Tumors within one patient showed repertoire similarity of about 0.1 to 0.8. Clonal relatedness tracked neoantigen level, and by trend copy number and mutation load.

A remark on this clone: Its antigen is not identified.

The tumor samples were collected prior to definitive surgery or chemotherapy. Sequencing was performed with immunoSEQ multiplex PCR; in TCRdb, only in-frame clones are kept and a portion is missing. The profile shows over 15,000 clones, roughly 67% of them singletons. The V end lost 3 bases, the J end lost 7 bases, and 16 bases lay between the germline ends. The CDR3 runs 14 residues. Germline CDR1 and CDR2: KGHSH and LQKENI. The sequenced sample was tumor tissue. The chain combines TRBV18 with TRBJ2-7; D is perhaps TRBD1 or TRBD2 (5 bases each). This clonotype was obtained from a human donor with high-grade serous ovarian cancer. CDR3 DNA: TGTGCCAGCTCACCCGGGGCAGGGCACCTGGAGCAGTACTTC. It translates to CASSPGAGHLEQYF.